This T cell receptor beta chain is from a study of Graves' ophthalmopathy and Graves' hyperthyroidism. The CDR3 covers 15 residues. The junction had 12 bases not matched to a gene; V was cut back by 6 bases and J by 5 bases. This clonotype came up many times. The authors amplified TCR beta CDR3 regions from RNA transcripts. The first-round RT-PCR employed HTBI primers together with the Qiagen OneStep RT-PCR kit. A multiplex PCR was then performed as the second round. TCRdb re-called the multiplex PCR reads with MiXCR, one entry per CDR3 protein. The table lists over a million distinct CDR3 sequences, less than 45% of them singletons.

This chain connects TRBV12-3 or TRBV12-4 to TRBJ2-5; 7 nucleotides agree with TRBD1. The TCR sequence derives from an adult man with Graves' hyperthyroidism. The sequenced material came from peripheral blood or thyroid tissue (not recorded which). The CDR3 DNA sequence: TGTGCCAGCAGCCCCCCCGTGACAGGGATGGAGACCCAGTACTTC. This encodes CASSPPVTGMETQYF.